One and the same sample provided the 21 T cell receptor beta chains below, sequenced in a study of cytomegalovirus exposure and HLA in healthy donors. This PCR relied on a set of 60 Vbeta primers and 13 Jbeta primers. Profiling relied on immunoSEQ multiplex PCR, and the TCRdb table lists in-frame clones only, not all of them. The sample has roughly 200,000 clones, around three quarters seen once; the top ten hold 0.65%. Source material: PBMCs. The receptors here all came from a boy under 18 in good health and CMV-seronegative.

The chain links TRBV30 to TRBJ2-7; 9 nucleotides line up with TRBD2. This CDR3 spans 15 amino acids. The V and J ends lost 0 bases and 7 bases, in that order; junction bases with no gene match: 10. Germline V gene lookup returns CDR1 GTSNPN and CDR2 SVGIG (reference sequence). The CDR3 region is CAWSVNAGGNVEQYF. Written as DNA, the CDR3 is TGTGCCTGGAGTGTGAATGCGGGAGGGAATGTTGAGCAGTACTTC.

This clone was found once. This chain links TRBV5-8 with TRBJ2-1, with 9 bases aligning to TRBD1. V gave up 3 bases and J gave up 7 bases; unmatched junction bases: 8. The CDR3 length is 15 residues. From germline, CDR1 is SGHTS and CDR2 YDEGEE. CDR3 protein: CASSWGDRDANEQFF. CDR3 coding DNA: TGTGCCAGCAGCTGGGGGGACAGGGATGCAAATGAGCAGTTCTTC.

This chain links TRBV9 with TRBJ2-7; 7 nucleotides match TRBD1. The length of the CDR3 is 16 residues. Trimming took 3 bases from V and 2 from J; bases not matched to a gene: 11. Germline CDR1 SGDLS, CDR2 YYNGEE. The CDR3 DNA reads as TGTGCCAGCAGCGCTAAGACAGGGACCCCACCCTACGAGCAGTACTTC. Translated: CASSAKTGTPPYEQYF.

This clone appeared once. This chain joins TRBV18 and TRBJ1-4; 8 bases are shared with TRBD1. After removal of 3 bases from V and 2 bases from J, the junction contained 8 bases not matched to a gene. Germline CDR1 reads KGHSH; CDR2 reads LQKENI. This CDR3 contains 17 residues. CDR3 bases: TGTGCCAGCTCACCGGGGGAGTCAGGGGGCACTAATGAAAAACTGTTTTTT. This translates into CASSPGESGGTNEKLFF.

This sequence joins TRBV29-1 and TRBJ1-5; TRBD1 might be the D (5 bases). The CDR3 contains 15 residues. Germline-derived CDR1 and CDR2 are SQVTM and ANQGSEA. The V gene lost 2 bases and the J gene lost 2 bases, with 13 bases spanning the gap. CDR3: CSVELGGSGNQPQHF. The DNA for the CDR3 is TGCAGCGTTGAACTCGGGGGTTCTGGCAATCAGCCCCAGCATTTT.

The V gene is TRBV19, the J gene TRBJ1-1; D not certain. Germline CDR1 LNHDA, CDR2 SQIVND (reference sequence). The CDR3 spans 13 residues. Trimming took off 5 bases at V and 0 bases at J, with 7 bases between the two ends. The DNA for the CDR3 is TGTGCCAGTAGTCTGGCCATGAACACTGAAGCTTTCTTT. Protein product: CASSLAMNTEAFF.

V is TRBV10-1 and J is TRBJ2-1; 7 positions match TRBD2. The ends lost 0 bases at V and 8 bases at J; junction bases unmatched: 10. The CDR3 extends over 16 amino acids. Germline values: CDR1 WNHNN, CDR2 SYGVQD (reference sequence). The CDR3 reads CASSESGGLVGHEQFF. The CDR3 DNA is TGCGCCAGCAGTGAGTCGGGAGGGCTAGTGGGTCATGAGCAGTTCTTC.

This chain uses TRBV5-1 with TRBJ1-6; D is unresolved. The V end was cut by 2 bases, the J end by 5 bases, with 11 bases between. From germline, CDR1 is SGHRS and CDR2 YFSETQ. The length of the CDR3 is 15 residues. CDR3 bases: TGCGCCAGCAGCTTAGCCACAGCCGATAATTCACCCCTCCACTTT. As protein: CASSLATADNSPLHF. Using reference TRBV5-1 and TRBJ1-6 for the parts outside the CDR3, the full variable domain is KAGVTQTPRYLIKTRGQQVTLSCSPISGHRSVSWYQQTPGQGLQFLFEYFSETQRNKGNFPGRFSGRQFSNSRSEMNVSTLELGDSALYLCASSLATADNSPLHFGNGTRLTVT.

This chain connects TRBV19 to TRBJ1-2, with unresolved D. The CDR3 sequence is 17 residues long. The V end was cut by 3 bases, the J end by 4 bases, with 21 bases between. Looked up from germline, CDR1 is LNHDA and CDR2 is SQIVND (reference sequence). The CDR3 spells CASSIYEELLSSYGYTF. Written as DNA, the CDR3 is TGTGCCAGTAGTATTTATGAAGAGCTTCTAAGTTCCTATGGCTACACCTTC.

The chain recombines TRBV6-1 with TRBJ2-1; 8 positions match TRBD1. J was trimmed by 2 bases and V by 8 bases; bases with no gene match: 8. The CDR3 is 15 residues long. Looked up from germline, CDR1 is MNHNS and CDR2 is SASEGT. The CDR3: CASSDAGQAYNEQFF. The DNA for the CDR3 is TGTGCCAGCTCAGATGCGGGACAGGCCTACAATGAGCAGTTCTTC.

The CDR3 is CASSGQGGYGYTF. DNA for the CDR3: TGTGCCAGCAGCGGACAGGGAGGCTATGGCTACACCTTC. V usage is TRBV5-4 and J usage is TRBJ1-2, with 8 bases identical to TRBD1. The length of the CDR3 is 13 residues. The germline gives CDR1 SGHNT, CDR2 YYREEE (reference sequence). The junction had 3 bases not matched to a gene; V was cut back by 4 bases and J by 4 bases. The variable domain in full, with the rest retrieved from reference TRBV5-4 and TRBJ1-2, is ETGVTQSPTHLIKTRGQQVTLRCSSQSGHNTVSWYQQALGQGPQFIFQYYREEENGRGNFPPRFSGLQFPNYSSELNVNALELDDSALYLCASSGQGGYGYTFGSGTRLTVV.

The chain is built from TRBV2 and TRBJ2-3; 8 bases agree with TRBD2. The CDR3 contains 16 residues. The ends lost 10 bases at V and 5 bases at J; junction bases unmatched: 17. Germline V gene data show CDR1 as SNHLY and CDR2 as FYNNEI. CDR3 in DNA: TGTGCCACCCTAGACCGGAGCGGGGGAGGGGTAGATACGCAGTATTTT. It translates to CATLDRSGGGVDTQYF.

The chain is built from TRBV9 and TRBJ1-5; tentative D call: TRBD1 (5 bases). This CDR3 is built from 14 residues. Between the trimmed V and J ends, which lost 4 bases and 5 bases, there was a span of 13 bases. Germline V CDR1 and CDR2: SGDLS, YYNGEE. CDR3 sequence reads: CASSPGQEDQPQHF. The CDR3 bases are TGTGCCAGCAGCCCCGGACAAGAGGATCAGCCCCAGCATTTT.

The V and J genes are TRBV5-1 and TRBJ1-4; D not resolved. V was pared by 0 bases and J by 2 bases, with 8 bases between. CDR1 and CDR2 from the germline V gene are SGHRS and YFSETQ. The length of the CDR3 is 15 residues. This CDR3 is CASSLDPYTNEKLFF. The CDR3 DNA reads as TGCGCCAGCAGCTTGGACCCCTATACTAATGAAAAACTGTTTTTT. Full variable domain (rest looked up from reference TRBV5-1 and TRBJ1-4): KAGVTQTPRYLIKTRGQQVTLSCSPISGHRSVSWYQQTPGQGLQFLFEYFSETQRNKGNFPGRFSGRQFSNSRSEMNVSTLELGDSALYLCASSLDPYTNEKLFFGSGTQLSVL.

V usage is TRBV28 and J usage is TRBJ1-2; D gene uncertain. The CDR3 is made up of 13 amino acids. The germline gives CDR1 MDHEN, CDR2 SYDVKM. Trimming cost V 3 bases and J 0 bases, with 5 bases left between them. The chain's CDR3 is CASSFSSNYGYTF. CDR3 in DNA: TGTGCCAGCAGTTTCTCCTCTAACTATGGCTACACCTTC.

This sequence joins TRBV27 and TRBJ1-2; possible D gene TRBD1, 5 bases. CDR3 size: 19 residues. In germline, CDR1 is MNHEY, CDR2 SMNVEV (reference sequence). V was pared by 7 bases and J by 3 bases, with 30 bases between. CDR3 DNA sequence: TGTGCCAGCAAATTTAGGGGCGGCCCAGGCTCAGTCGGCGACTATGGCTACACCTTC. As protein: CASKFRGGPGSVGDYGYTF.

This clone was picked up one time. This rearrangement joins TRBV11-2 to TRBJ1-2; D is ambiguous. Germline lookup yields CDR1 SGHAT and CDR2 FQNNGV. The ends were cut back, 0 bases at V and 4 bases at J, with 15 bases in the middle. CDR3 length equals 16 residues. CDR3 protein: CASSLDFIETAYGYTF. The CDR3 DNA reads TGTGCCAGCAGCTTAGATTTCATTGAAACAGCCTATGGCTACACCTTC.

The chain recombines TRBV18 with TRBJ1-1; TRBD1 agrees at 8 bases. There are 13 residues in the CDR3. The V gene end was trimmed by 5 bases and the J gene end by 4 bases; junction bases not matched to a gene: 3. Germline V gene lookup returns CDR1 KGHSH and CDR2 LQKENI. This CDR3 is CASSDRGGTEAFF. For the CDR3, the DNA is TGTGCCAGCTCAGACAGGGGTGGCACTGAAGCTTTCTTT.

J is TRBJ1-5 and V is TRBV19, with D possibly TRBD1 on 5 matching bases. The V and J ends lost 6 bases and 7 bases respectively, with 25 bases between them. The CDR3 has 17 residues. Per germline, CDR1 LNHDA and CDR2 SQIVND (reference sequence). CDR3 residues: CASSREDGFREGQPQHF. DNA of the CDR3: TGTGCCAGTAGCAGGGAGGATGGGTTCCGGGAGGGACAGCCCCAGCATTTT.

This clone was recorded a few times. CDR3 residues: CASSSGPGGGEYEQYF. The DNA for the CDR3 is TGTGCCAGCAGTTCCGGACCCGGGGGGGGCGAGTACGAGCAGTACTTC. The V gene is TRBV6-6, the J gene TRBJ2-7, with 8 nucleotides matching TRBD2. CDR1 and CDR2 from the germline V gene are MNHNY and SVGAGI (reference sequence). J gave up 4 bases and V 4 bases, and 12 bases lay outside the gene matches. This CDR3 comprises 16 residues.

This chain uses TRBV4-1 with TRBJ2-5; 8 bases are shared with TRBD2. The germline gives CDR1 MGHRA, CDR2 YSYEKL. This CDR3 is 14 amino acids long. The junction had 4 bases not matched to a gene; V was cut back by 3 bases and J by 4 bases. This chain's CDR3 is CASSQTSVPETQYF. CDR3 DNA: TGCGCCAGCAGCCAGACTAGCGTTCCAGAGACCCAGTACTTC.